These 31 T cell receptor beta chains were sequenced from one sample in a study of spatial heterogeneity in lung cancer. General study findings and limits: It was found that expanded intratumoral alpha and beta TCR counts tracked tumor mutation counts.

Time point here: sample taken at primary tumor resection. TCRdb called the 5' RACE reads again in MiXCR, with one record for every CDR3 protein. This table has 5,000 to 7,500 distinct CDR3 sequences, about 16% appearing once. These receptors have no identified antigens. The sequenced sample was lung tumor tissue, obtained at surgery. These receptors came from a male donor with early-stage non-small cell lung cancer.

This clonotype was seen ten or more times. This beta chain is a stray read from a library made for alpha chains; its abundance is not meaningful. This chain links TRBV6-2 or TRBV6-3 with TRBJ2-1, with 8 bases lining up with TRBD2. Germline-derived CDR1 and CDR2 are MNHEY and SVGEGT. The CDR3 runs to 16 residues. Trimming removed 7 bases from V and 4 bases from J; junction bases left unmatched: 12. The CDR3 spells CASNLRREGLYNEQFF. The CDR3 DNA sequence: TGTGCCAGCAATTTAAGACGGGAGGGGTTGTACAATGAGCAGTTCTTC.

This clonotype is labeled medium-sized. Within a library made for alpha chains, this beta chain is off target, and its count is uninformative. The V gene is TRBV6-1, the J gene TRBJ2-7; no clear D. This CDR3 has 16 residues. The germline gives CDR1 MNHNS, CDR2 SASEGT. Deletions cut 3 bases from V and 5 bases from J, with 20 bases between. CDR3 sequence reads: CASSDQTLSNHHEQYF. DNA for the CDR3: TGTGCCAGCAGTGACCAGACTCTCTCGAATCACCACGAGCAGTACTTC.

By frequency in the sample, this clonotype is medium-sized (0.01 to 0.1%). The library was prepared for alpha chains; this beta chain is a stray read, so its frequency means little. V usage is TRBV27 and J usage is TRBJ1-6; 9 bases line up with TRBD1. The CDR3 is 14 residues long. Trimming at V came to 4 bases and at J to 7 bases, leaving 2 bases not matched to a gene. Germline CDR1 MNHEY, CDR2 SMNVEV (reference sequence). The CDR3 DNA is TGTGCCAGCAGTTGGGACAGGGAGAATTCACCCCTCCACTTT. Residues: CASSWDRENSPLHF.

This clonotype was found a few times. This beta chain is an off-target read within a library intended for alpha chains, so its frequency means little. J is TRBJ2-1 and V is TRBV3-1; 11 bases match TRBD2. The germline V gene encodes CDR1 LGHDT and CDR2 YNNKEL (reference sequence). This CDR3 is 17 amino acids long. The V gene end was trimmed by 3 bases and the J gene end by 7 bases; junction bases not matched to a gene: 11. CDR3 DNA sequence: TGTGCCAGCAGCCACGGGAGTAGCGGGGGGGGCGGAAATGAGCAGTTCTTC. It encodes CASSHGSSGGGGNEQFF.

This clonotype is labeled as medium-sized. As an off-target read in a library built for alpha chains, this beta chain has a frequency of little significance. V is TRBV6-1 and J is TRBJ2-1, with 11 bases lining up with TRBD2. This CDR3 has 18 residues. Germline V gene sequence: CDR1 MNHNS, CDR2 SASEGT. The J segment lost 3 bases and the V segment lost 7 bases, leaving 14 bases of the junction unmatched. The CDR3 reads CASIWDSGGLAGYNEQFF. The DNA of the CDR3 is TGTGCCAGCATTTGGGACAGCGGAGGACTAGCGGGCTACAATGAGCAGTTCTTC.

To note about this clonotype: Being off target in a library aimed at alpha chains, this beta chain has a size of little meaning. The V call is TRBV19, the J call TRBJ1-6; maybe TRBD1 (6 bases). This CDR3 has 14 amino acids. Trimming shortened V by 7 bases and J by 5 bases, and 12 bases separated the two germline ends. CDR1 and CDR2 from the germline V gene are LNHDA and SQIVND (reference sequence). This CDR3 is CASTRDINNSPLHF. CDR3 DNA: TGTGCCAGTACTCGGGACATAAATAATTCACCCCTCCACTTT.

Relative to its sample, this clonotype is medium-sized. This beta chain is a stray sequence in a library constructed for alpha chains; its clone size is not meaningful. The J gene is TRBJ1-6, the V gene TRBV7-9, with 7 bases aligning to TRBD1. V lost 4 bases and J lost 6; bases outside the gene matches: 3. The CDR3 has 14 amino acids. Per the germline V gene, CDR1 is SEHNR and CDR2 is FQNEAQ (reference sequence). The CDR3 protein is CASSYRGGNSPLHF. The CDR3, as DNA: TGTGCCAGCAGCTACAGGGGAGGTAATTCACCCCTCCACTTT.

About this clonotype: This may be a read error, as it is one base from a much larger clone. The library was built for alpha chains, so this beta chain is an off-target read and its size means little. The V call is TRBV28, the J call TRBJ1-2; 9 nucleotides line up with TRBD1. V was clipped by 2 bases and J by 7 bases; unmatched bases: 5. The CDR3 sequence is 14 residues long. Germline loops: CDR1 MDHEN, CDR2 SYDVKM. CDR3 in amino acids: CASSLGQGWTGYTF. DNA of the CDR3: TGTGCCAGCAGTTTAGGACAGGGGTGGACTGGCTACACCTTC.

About this clonotype: This beta chain turned up in a library designed for alpha chains; as an off-target read, its abundance says little. The chain carries TRBV12-3 or TRBV12-4 and TRBJ2-3; D is ambiguous. V lost 7 bases and J lost 6, with 14 bases in between. This CDR3 is built from 13 residues. CDR3 sequence: CASTELQGDTQYF. The CDR3 DNA reads TGTGCCAGCACTGAGTTGCAAGGTGATACGCAGTATTTT.

In its sample, this clonotype is medium-sized. Found in a library prepared for alpha chains, this beta chain is an off-target read, and its abundance has little meaning. V and J are TRBV7-9 and TRBJ2-1; no clear D. The V end lost 4 bases, the J end lost 8 bases, and 12 bases lay between the germline ends. Per germline, CDR1 SEHNR and CDR2 FQNEAQ (reference sequence). The CDR3 totals 13 residues. CDR3: CASSSGPQDEQFF. Here the CDR3 DNA reads TGTGCCAGCAGCTCTGGACCGCAGGATGAGCAGTTCTTC. Complete variable domain (other parts from reference TRBV7-9 and TRBJ2-1): DTGVSQNPRHKITKRGQNVTFRCDPISEHNRLYWYRQTLGQGPEFLTYFQNEAQLEKSRLLSDRFSAERPKGSFSTLEIQRTEQGDSAMYLCASSSGPQDEQFFGPGTRLTVL.

By sample share, this clonotype is medium-sized. This beta chain turned up in a library designed for alpha chains; as an off-target read, its abundance says little. The V and J genes are TRBV3-1 and TRBJ2-1, with TRBD2 identical over 10 bases. V lost 0 bases, J lost 7 bases, and 9 bases stayed unmatched. The CDR3 totals 17 residues. Germline-derived CDR1 and CDR2 are LGHDT and YNNKEL (reference sequence). CDR3 coding DNA: TGTGCCAGCAGCCAAGATGGGCTAGCGGGGGTAGGGAATGAGCAGTTCTTC. This gives the protein CASSQDGLAGVGNEQFF.

This clonotype qualifies as medium-sized (0.01 to 0.1%). With the library built for alpha chains, this beta chain is off target and its frequency is not meaningful. V gene TRBV7-3 combines with J gene TRBJ2-3; D gene unclear. The germline gives CDR1 SGHTA, CDR2 FQGTGA. Trimming removed 1 base from V and 0 bases from J, with 11 bases in between. The CDR3 covers 16 residues. The CDR3 DNA follows: TGTGCCAGCAGCTTAATAGCATCTTCTAGCACAGATACGCAGTATTTT. As protein: CASSLIASSSTDTQYF.

Notes on this clonotype: This beta chain was picked up by a library intended for alpha chains and is off target, so its count carries little meaning. The chain carries TRBV20-1 and TRBJ1-2; D gene ambiguous. Germline loops: CDR1 DFQATT, CDR2 SNEGSKA (reference sequence). The length of the CDR3 is 12 residues. V lost 1 base to trimming and J lost 4 bases, with 7 bases between them. Written as DNA, the CDR3 is TGCAGTGCTAGAGGAGGCGCCTATGGCTACACCTTC. Its protein is CSARGGAYGYTF.

This clonotype ranks as medium-sized. This beta chain appears as a stray read in a library generated for alpha chains; its size is not informative. The chain combines TRBV5-1 with TRBJ2-3; D gene uncertain. This CDR3 is built from 14 residues. The V gene lost 0 bases and the J gene lost 5 bases, with 10 bases spanning the gap. The germline gives CDR1 SGHRS, CDR2 YFSETQ. The CDR3: CASSLATSQDTQYF. DNA of the CDR3: TGCGCCAGCAGCTTGGCGACCTCTCAAGATACGCAGTATTTT.

A note on this clonotype: Little can be read into the size of this beta chain, an off-target read in a library designed for alpha chains. V gene TRBV5-1 combines with J gene TRBJ2-7, with D possibly matching TRBD1 (6 bases). The V and J ends lost 9 bases and 5 bases respectively, with 9 bases between them. The V gene's germline CDR1 is SGHRS and CDR2 YFSETQ. The CDR3 has 10 amino acids. The CDR3 sequence: CANRDHEQYF. CDR3 nucleotides: TGCGCCAACAGGGACCACGAGCAGTACTTC.

Judged by abundance, this clonotype is medium-sized. This beta chain is a stray read from a library made for alpha chains; its abundance is not meaningful. This sequence joins TRBV27 and TRBJ2-1; D is tentatively TRBD1 or TRBD2 (5 bases each). Between the trimmed V and J ends, which lost 5 bases and 6 bases, there was a span of 11 bases. Germline assignment: CDR1 MNHEY and CDR2 SMNVEV (reference sequence). The CDR3 is made up of 13 amino acids. CDR3 coding DNA: TGTGCCAGCAGTCAGGGAGTTCCCAATGAGCAGTTCTTC. As protein: CASSQGVPNEQFF.

This clonotype is deemed medium-sized. Being off target in a library aimed at alpha chains, this beta chain has a size of little meaning. The chain couples TRBV20-1 to TRBJ2-7; 7 nucleotides line up with TRBD1. Trimming cost V 5 bases and J 4 bases; bases outside gene matches: 14. Looked up from germline, CDR1 is DFQATT and CDR2 is SNEGSKA (reference sequence). The CDR3 spans 15 residues. The DNA of the CDR3 is TGCAGTGCTCCCCCCAGGGACAGTGGAAAATACGAGCAGTACTTC. As protein: CSAPPRDSGKYEQYF.

As for this clonotype: With the library built for alpha chains, this beta chain is off target and its frequency is not meaningful. The genes are TRBV28 and TRBJ2-5, with 9 bases identical to TRBD2. The CDR3 loop spans 17 amino acids. Germline lookup yields CDR1 MDHEN and CDR2 SYDVKM. J gave up 3 bases and V 7 bases, and 15 bases lay outside the gene matches. DNA for the CDR3: TGTGCCAGCAACACTAGGGCTAGCGGGGCAATTAAAGAGACCCAGTACTTC. Translating it yields CASNTRASGAIKETQYF.

Concerning this clonotype itself: The library was designed around alpha chains, so this beta chain is a stray read whose abundance carries little weight. This chain uses TRBV5-1 with TRBJ2-5, with no clear D. Trimming removed 4 bases at V and 3 bases at J, with 16 bases between. The germline V gene encodes CDR1 SGHRS and CDR2 YFSETQ. This CDR3 region has 15 residues. For the CDR3, the DNA is TGCGCCAGCAGCCGTCTTCGCCCCCTAAAAGAGACCCAGTACTTC. Translated, it gives CASSRLRPLKETQYF.

As to this clonotype: As an off-target read in a library built for alpha chains, this beta chain has a frequency of little significance. The chain employs TRBV29-1 and TRBJ1-4, with 7 bases aligning to TRBD1. V gave up 5 bases and J gave up 3 bases; unmatched junction bases: 3. The germline CDR1 and CDR2 sequences are SQVTM and ANQGSEA. This CDR3 is built from 13 residues. The CDR3 loop is CSVTGEANEKLFF. CDR3 sequence (DNA): TGCAGCGTTACAGGGGAGGCTAATGAAAAACTGTTTTTT.

This clonotype has a count of ten or more. In a library made to pick up alpha chains, this beta chain is a stray read with a size that means little. The V call is TRBV14, the J call TRBJ2-3; D remains ambiguous. The CDR3 spans 14 residues. The V end was cut by 1 base, the J end by 8 bases, with 13 bases between. The germline V gene encodes CDR1 SGHDN and CDR2 FVKESK. The CDR3 nucleotides are TGTGCCAGCAGCCAAGCTTCCCCACGCAGTACGCAGTATTTT. Its protein product is CASSQASPRSTQYF.

Ten or more counts support this clonotype. The size of this beta chain means little, since it is a stray read in a library made for alpha chains. The chain couples TRBV30 to TRBJ1-3; D is uncertain. The length of the CDR3 is 14 residues. V was pared by 3 bases and J by 4 bases, with 13 bases between. Germline lookup yields CDR1 GTSNPN and CDR2 SVGIG (reference sequence). The CDR3 nucleotides are TGTGCCTGGAGCCGAATGAGCCCCGGAAACACCATATATTTT. Translating it yields CAWSRMSPGNTIYF.

Many counts were recorded for this clonotype. Since the library was made to target alpha chains, this beta chain is a stray read and its abundance is not meaningful. The rearrangement uses TRBV7-8 and TRBJ2-5; tentative D call: TRBD2 (7 bases). Trimming removed 5 bases at V and 7 bases at J, with 14 bases between. Germline assignment: CDR1 SGHVS and CDR2 FQNEAQ. The CDR3 loop spans 13 amino acids. The CDR3 here is CASSPGGGSTQYF. DNA of the CDR3: TGTGCCAGCAGCCCTGGGGGGGGCTCGACCCAGTACTTC. Together with reference TRBV7-8 and TRBJ2-5, the CDR3 gives the full variable domain: GAGVSQSPRYKVAKRGQDVALRCDPISGHVSLFWYQQALGQGPEFLTYFQNEAQLDKSGLPSDRFFAERPEGSVSTLKIQRTQQEDSAVYLCASSPGGGSTQYFGPGTRLLVL.

This clonotype is labeled medium-sized. This beta chain came through as a stray read in a library set up for alpha chains, and its size says little. The chain is built from TRBV28 and TRBJ1-5, with TRBD1 identical over 10 bases. This CDR3 is 14 amino acids long. Trimming removed 6 bases from V and 2 bases from J; junction bases left unmatched: 1. In germline, CDR1 is MDHEN, CDR2 SYDVKM. The chain's CDR3 is CASRGTGGNQPQHF. Written as DNA, the CDR3 is TGTGCCAGCAGGGGGACAGGGGGCAATCAGCCCCAGCATTTT.

In its sample, this clonotype is medium-sized. The library was prepared for alpha chains; this beta chain is a stray read, so its frequency means little. This chain connects TRBV7-2 to TRBJ1-4, with D possibly being TRBD1 (6 bases). The CDR3 extends over 17 amino acids. The germline V gene has CDR1 SGHTA and CDR2 FQGNSA. Deletions cut 0 bases from V and 0 bases from J, with 11 bases between. CDR3 DNA: TGTGCCAGCAGCTTAGCTGGGGGGGCGACAACTAATGAAAAACTGTTTTTT. Protein: CASSLAGGATTNEKLFF.

By share, this clonotype counts as medium-sized. In a library made to pick up alpha chains, this beta chain is a stray read with a size that means little. The chain links TRBV11-3 to TRBJ2-3, with D possibly being TRBD1 or TRBD2 (6 bases each). The CDR3 has 16 amino acids. CDR1 is SGHNT, CDR2 YENEEA, per germline. Deletions cut 0 bases from V and 0 bases from J, with 10 bases between. The CDR3 protein is CASSLEGGTSTDTQYF. CDR3 nucleotide sequence: TGTGCCAGCAGCTTAGAAGGGGGGACTAGCACAGATACGCAGTATTTT.

This clonotype is categorized as medium-sized. Because this beta chain is a stray read in a library intended to capture alpha chains, its abundance should not be given much weight. The chain employs TRBV7-9 and TRBJ2-3, with D possibly TRBD2 on 5 matching bases. The germline CDR1 and CDR2 sequences are SEHNR and FQNEAQ (reference sequence). V lost 1 base to trimming and J lost 0 bases, with 14 bases between them. This CDR3 is built from 17 residues. The CDR3 nucleotides are TGTGCCAGCAGCTTAGGGCGGGTGGCAGGCAGCACAGATACGCAGTATTTT. Its protein product is CASSLGRVAGSTDTQYF.

Of note for this clonotype: This beta chain is off target for a library built for alpha chains, so its abundance means little. The rearrangement uses TRBV29-1 and TRBJ2-2; D may be TRBD1 (7 bases). This CDR3 has 14 residues. Germline V gives CDR1 SQVTM, CDR2 ANQGSEA. The V end was cut by 6 bases, the J end by 2 bases, with 13 bases between. CDR3 in DNA: TGCAGCGTCTCCAGGGGGGCCAACACCGGGGAGCTGTTTTTT. This gives the protein CSVSRGANTGELFF.

In its sample, this clonotype is medium-sized. The library was built for alpha chains, so this beta chain is an off-target read and its size means little. The gene calls are TRBV7-2 and TRBJ2-5; maybe TRBD2 (6 bases). The CDR3 is 16 residues long. Germline values: CDR1 SGHTA, CDR2 FQGNSA. V lost 4 bases to trimming and J lost 0 bases, with 15 bases between them. CDR3 sequence reads: CASSSQGAGNQETQYF. The CDR3 DNA is TGTGCCAGCAGCTCCCAAGGGGCGGGGAACCAAGAGACCCAGTACTTC. The full variable domain, rest sourced from reference TRBV7-2 and TRBJ2-5, is GAGVSQSPSNKVTEKGKDVELRCDPISGHTALYWYRQSLGQGLEFLIYFQGNSAPDKSGLPSDRFSAERTGGSVSTLTIQRTQQEDSAVYLCASSSQGAGNQETQYFGPGTRLLVL.

By sample fraction, this clonotype is medium-sized. Found in a library prepared for alpha chains, this beta chain is an off-target read, and its abundance has little meaning. This rearrangement joins TRBV4-1 to TRBJ1-2; 10 nucleotides align to TRBD1. Per the germline V gene, CDR1 is MGHRA and CDR2 is YSYEKL. V was clipped by 3 bases and J by 6 bases; unmatched bases: 1. The CDR3 covers 13 residues. CDR3: CASSHGQGDGYTF. CDR3 coding DNA: TGCGCCAGCAGCCATGGACAGGGGGATGGCTACACCTTC.

This clonotype is labeled as medium-sized (0.01 to 0.1%). Being off target in a library aimed at alpha chains, this beta chain has a size of little meaning. CDR3 amino acids: CSVEWGNGYTF. CDR3 sequence (DNA): TGCAGCGTTGAATGGGGGAACGGCTACACCTTC. The chain employs TRBV29-1 and TRBJ1-2; weak D call: TRBD1 (5 bases). Germline V CDR1 and CDR2: SQVTM, ANQGSEA. Trimming removed 2 bases at V and 8 bases at J, with 9 bases between. The CDR3 has 11 amino acids.